Below, 13 T cell receptor beta chains from the same sample are listed, as sequenced in a study of T cell repertoires in cytomegalovirus infection. Via MiXCR, TCRdb re-called the reads, giving one row per CDR3 protein. The profile shows hundreds of thousands of distinct CDR3 sequences, approximately 22% of them singletons. What was sequenced was CD8+ T cells from PBMCs. The receptors here all came from a human donor in good health (CMV status not recorded). Some clones in this sample may be carry-over from other donors' samples.

There are many counts of this clonotype. The V and J genes are TRBV7-3 and TRBJ1-2; a possible D gene is TRBD1 (6 bases). Deletions cut 5 bases from V and 5 bases from J, with 24 bases between. The CDR3 has 17 amino acids. Germline V CDR1 and CDR2: SGHTA, FQGTGA. CDR3 coding DNA: TGTGCCAGCAGCCCAAGTGACGGGGGGGCGGCTGGTTATGGCTACACCTTC. Translated, it gives CASSPSDGGAAGYGYTF.

This clonotype was found a few times. The V gene is TRBV7-9, the J gene TRBJ2-1, with TRBD1 matching 9 bases. V shed 9 bases and J 3 bases; nucleotides not matched to a gene: 3. Per the germline V gene, CDR1 is SEHNR and CDR2 is FQNEAQ (reference sequence). The CDR3 spans 13 residues. The CDR3 loop is CASRDRDYNEQFF. The DNA of the CDR3 is TGTGCCAGTAGGGACAGGGACTACAATGAGCAGTTCTTC.

This clonotype was detected only a few times. The chain has TRBV29-1 and TRBJ1-1; the match to TRBD1 covers 9 bases. This CDR3 region has 13 residues. In germline, CDR1 is SQVTM, CDR2 ANQGSEA. Unmatched junction bases numbered 5, after V lost 4 bases and J lost 5 bases. CDR3 nucleotides: TGCAGCGTTGGAGACAGGGGGTGGACTGAAGCTTTCTTT. As protein: CSVGDRGWTEAFF.

This clonotype was detected ten times or more. J is TRBJ2-3 and V is TRBV7-2; the D is unclear. Trimming took 4 bases from V and 4 from J, leaving 6 bases between them. Germline values: CDR1 SGHTA, CDR2 FQGNSA. This CDR3 region has 12 residues. The CDR3 is CASSSAPDTQYF. In nucleotides, the CDR3 is TGTGCCAGCAGCTCTGCGCCAGATACGCAGTATTTT.

With respect to this clonotype: A much larger clone sits a single nucleotide away, making a read error possible. V and J are TRBV7-6 and TRBJ2-7, with D perhaps TRBD2 (6 bases). V was cut by 4 bases and J by 6 bases, with 10 bases left in between. Germline CDR1 SGHVS, CDR2 FNYEAQ. This CDR3 has 12 amino acids. The CDR3 here is CASSSDGGEQYF. Here the CDR3 DNA reads TGTGCCAGCAGCTCGGACGGGGGCGAGCAGTACTTC.

This sequence joins TRBV12-3 or TRBV12-4 and TRBJ2-7, with D perhaps assigned TRBD1 or TRBD2 (5 bases each). The CDR3 runs 16 residues. Deletions cut 3 bases from V and 3 bases from J, with 18 bases between. CDR3 coding DNA: TGTGCCAGCAGTTTCGGCGGAGGCAGGGTGGTCTACGAGCAGTACTTC. It encodes CASSFGGGRVVYEQYF.

This clonotype was counted only a few times. The V and J genes are TRBV7-9 and TRBJ2-2, with D perhaps matching TRBD2 (5 bases). The V gene lost 7 bases and the J gene lost 8 bases, with 17 bases spanning the gap. The CDR3 runs to 14 residues. From germline, CDR1 is SEHNR and CDR2 FQNEAQ (reference sequence). This CDR3 reads CASTSKGSPGELFF. The CDR3 DNA reads TGTGCCAGCACCTCGAAAGGGAGCCCTGGGGAGCTGTTTTTT.

CDR3 sequence: CASSQLSTGGSTGELFF. The CDR3 DNA sequence: TGTGCCAGCAGCCAGTTGTCCACAGGCGGAAGCACCGGGGAGCTGTTTTTT. V usage is TRBV14 and J usage is TRBJ2-2; D perhaps matches TRBD1 (5 bases). Germline values: CDR1 SGHDN, CDR2 FVKESK. The CDR3 extends over 17 amino acids. Trimming pared 3 bases from V and 4 bases from J, leaving 18 bases between.

This clonotype has a handful of counts. The J gene is TRBJ2-5, the V gene TRBV7-6; 11 bases align to TRBD2. The CDR3 is 15 residues long. Germline CDR1 is SGHVS and CDR2 is FNYEAQ. V shed 5 bases, J shed 2 bases, and the junction held 4 bases outside the gene matches. CDR3 bases: TGTGCCAGCAGCCCGGGACTAGCGGTACAAGAGACCCAGTACTTC. Protein sequence: CASSPGLAVQETQYF. Using reference TRBV7-6 and TRBJ2-5 for the parts outside the CDR3, the full variable domain is GAGVSQSPRYKVTKRGQDVALRCDPISGHVSLYWYRQALGQGPEFLTYFNYEAQQDKSGLPNDRFSAERPEGSISTLTIQRTEQRDSAMYRCASSPGLAVQETQYFGPGTRLLVL.

The genes are TRBV2 and TRBJ2-3, with TRBD2 matching 9 bases. CDR1 is SNHLY and CDR2 is FYNNEI in the germline V gene. Trimming cost V 1 base and J 6 bases; bases outside gene matches: 8. The CDR3 totals 16 residues. DNA for the CDR3: TGTGCCAGCAGTGAAGAAGCGGGGGGTCTCAAGGATACGCAGTATTTT. Protein: CASSEEAGGLKDTQYF.

This clonotype came up many times. The chain recombines TRBV7-8 with TRBJ2-1, with a possible D match to TRBD2 (6 bases). Trimming removed 3 bases from V and 4 bases from J, with 10 bases in between. The CDR3 extends over 14 amino acids. Per germline, CDR1 SGHVS and CDR2 FQNEAQ. The CDR3 DNA follows: TGTGCCAGCAGCTTGGGCGGGGAGTACAATGAGCAGTTCTTC. Protein: CASSLGGEYNEQFF.

This clonotype appeared many times. The CDR3 spells CASSLGTGGGYGYTF. The DNA of the CDR3 is TGTGCCAGCAGCTTAGGGACAGGGGGCGGCTATGGCTACACCTTC. J is TRBJ1-2 and V is TRBV11-2; 11 bases map to TRBD1. Germline CDR1 reads SGHAT; CDR2 reads FQNNGV. The length of the CDR3 is 15 residues. Losses at the gene ends were 1 base for V and 4 bases for J; bases not matched to a gene: 2.

V usage is TRBV12-3 or TRBV12-4 and J usage is TRBJ1-2, with D perhaps matching TRBD1 (5 bases). V was shortened by 5 bases and J by 6 bases, with 22 bases between the two germline ends. The CDR3 is 16 residues long. CDR3 region: CASSPKYRSQQDGYTF. CDR3 sequence (DNA): TGTGCCAGCAGTCCAAAATACAGGTCCCAGCAAGATGGCTACACCTTC.